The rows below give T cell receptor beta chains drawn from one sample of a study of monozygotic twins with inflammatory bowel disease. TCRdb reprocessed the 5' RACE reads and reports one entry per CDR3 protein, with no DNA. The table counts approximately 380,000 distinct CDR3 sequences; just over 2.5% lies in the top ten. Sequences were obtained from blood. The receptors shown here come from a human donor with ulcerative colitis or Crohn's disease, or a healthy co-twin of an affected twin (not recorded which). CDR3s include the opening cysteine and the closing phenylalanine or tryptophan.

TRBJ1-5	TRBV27	CASSLSPRTNQPQHF
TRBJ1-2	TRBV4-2	CASSLLIPWSGRDGYTF
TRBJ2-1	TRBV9	CASSVGAGSGGANEQFF
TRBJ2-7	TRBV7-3	CASSLTHAGAQYF
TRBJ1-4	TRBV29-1	CSAGAGERNEKLFF
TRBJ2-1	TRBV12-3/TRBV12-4	CASSLGRGLNNEQFF
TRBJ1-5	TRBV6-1	CASSTSRVKNQPQHF
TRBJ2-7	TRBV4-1	CASSPFGFGRGGNEQYF
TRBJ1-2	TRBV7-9	CASSLVREEDYGYTF
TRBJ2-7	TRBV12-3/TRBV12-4	CASSLSLGDRGLEQYF
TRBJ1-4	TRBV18	CASSPGVNEKLFF
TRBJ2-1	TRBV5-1	CATKGQGTNNEQFF
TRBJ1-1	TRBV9	CASSVYKGRNTEAFF
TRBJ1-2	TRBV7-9	CASSTRTRWGYGYTF
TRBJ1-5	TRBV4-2	CASSQDRQVYQPQHF